The 23 T cell receptor beta chains below all came from one sample that was sequenced in a study of tumor-infiltrating lymphocytes in primary liver carcinoma. A constant-region primer served to make TCR beta cDNA from roughly 460 ng total RNA. Modified slightly, ARM-PCR produced TCR beta libraries over three nested multiplex PCR rounds. TRBV1-TRBV30 forward and Cbeta reverse primers drove the first two roughly 10-cycle rounds. TCRdb re-called the multiplex PCR reads with MiXCR, one entry per CDR3 protein. The table lists about 310,000 distinct CDR3 sequences, 60% to 80% of them singletons. RNA isolated from unsorted whole blood supplied the blood RNA, with germline DNA also extracted. Source material: peripheral blood. These receptors all stem from a man aged 40-49 years with primary liver carcinoma and hepatitis B virus infection.

Details on this clonotype: Being one base from a much bigger clone, this may be a read error. This rearrangement joins TRBV6-5 to TRBJ1-2; a weak D match, TRBD1 (5 bases). The germline CDR1 and CDR2 sequences are MNHEY and SVGAGI. The CDR3 sequence is 13 residues long. CDR3 loop: CDSSYSKGYGYTF. In DNA, the CDR3 is TGTGACAGCAGTTACTCGAAGGGGTATGGCTACACCTTC.

This clonotype was detected once. The genes are TRBV7-9 and TRBJ2-7; a possible D gene is TRBD2 (6 bases). The V end was cut by 8 bases, the J end by 9 bases, with 26 bases between. Per the germline V gene, CDR1 is SEHNR and CDR2 is FQNEAQ (reference sequence). CDR3 length: 15 amino acids. In DNA, the CDR3 is TGTGCCAGCTGCCCTCGTTCTACAGGTGGGGGAGGGCAGTACTTC. It yields the protein CASCPRSTGGGGQYF.

The sample holds a few counts of this clonotype. V gene TRBV28 combines with J gene TRBJ1-4; D may be TRBD1 (5 bases). V dropped 8 bases and J dropped 4 bases, with 8 bases sitting between them. The CDR3 runs to 12 residues. Germline V gene sequence: CDR1 MDHEN, CDR2 SYDVKM. CDR3 DNA: TGTGCCAGCCGGGACTATAATGAAAAACTGTTTTTT. Residues: CASRDYNEKLFF.

This clonotype was seen a few times. The genes are TRBV5-1 and TRBJ1-1; D not certain. Looked up from germline, CDR1 is SGHRS and CDR2 is YFSETQ. The CDR3 is made up of 13 amino acids. V dropped 5 bases and J dropped 4 bases, with 12 bases sitting between them. As DNA, the CDR3 is TGCGCCAGCAGTAGGGAGGGTAGCACTGAAGCTTTCTTT. This translates into CASSREGSTEAFF.

Notes on this clonotype: This likely comes from a read error, as the CDR3 has no conserved phenylalanine or tryptophan at its end. The rearrangement links TRBV29-1 to TRBJ2-7, with D perhaps TRBD1 or TRBD2 (5 bases each). The CDR3 covers 14 residues. V was shortened by 1 base and J by 5 bases, with 15 bases between the two germline ends. Per germline, CDR1 SQVTM and CDR2 ANQGSEA. The CDR3 DNA follows: TGCAGCGTTGAAGTCGGGACCAGGCCCCACGAGCAGTACTTA. It yields the protein CSVEVGTRPHEQYL.

The chain uses TRBV7-2 and TRBJ1-5; D might be TRBD1 (5 bases). V was trimmed by 1 base and J by 7 bases, leaving 8 bases between them. The length of the CDR3 is 13 residues. CDR1 is SGHTA and CDR2 is FQGNSA in the germline V gene. The CDR3 region has the DNA TGTGCCAGCAGCTTAGACAGGCGCCAGCCCCAGCATTTT. This encodes CASSLDRRQPQHF.

A word on this clonotype: Germline and junction disagree at one end, which may indicate a read error. The chain links TRBV4-3 to TRBJ1-2; D is unclear. The CDR3 spans 13 residues. Germline lookup yields CDR1 LGHNA and CDR2 YSLEER. DNA of the CDR3: TGCGCCGGCAGCCAAGGATCGGATGCGAGCTACACCTTC. Translated: CAGSQGSDASYTF.

The J gene is TRBJ2-7, the V gene TRBV7-9; 10 nucleotides match TRBD2. CDR1 and CDR2 from the germline V gene are SEHNR and FQNEAQ (reference sequence). The CDR3 has 15 residues. V lost 8 bases, J lost 6 bases, and 13 bases stayed unmatched. CDR3 sequence: CASGIEIAGGLEQYF. The CDR3 DNA is TGTGCCAGCGGCATAGAGATAGCGGGAGGACTCGAGCAGTACTTC.

In its sample, this clonotype was seen many times. V gene TRBV4-3 combines with J gene TRBJ2-4; TRBD1 matches at 7 bases. Germline CDR1 and CDR2: LGHNA and YSLEER. The V segment lost 0 bases and the J segment 0 bases; nucleotides outside the gene matches: 14. The CDR3 is 20 amino acids. The CDR3 nucleotides read TGCGCCAGCAGCCAAGAGATAGGACAGGTCGGCCAACTAGCCAAAAACATTCAGTACTTC. Encoded protein: CASSQEIGQVGQLAKNIQYF.

Regarding this clonotype: A much more abundant neighbour one base away suggests this may be a read error. The chain recombines TRBV12-5 with TRBJ2-2; 9 bases are a match to TRBD2. The CDR3 consists of 16 residues. Germline CDR1 LGHNT, CDR2 FRNRAP. The CDR3: CSAGAVAGGPSGELFF. CDR3 in DNA: TGTTCCGCGGGGGCTGTGGCGGGAGGGCCCAGCGGGGAGCTGTTTTTT.

In regard to this clonotype: A much more abundant neighbour one base away suggests this may be a read error. In DNA form, the CDR3 reads TGTGCCAGCAGTAGACTAACGGCAGTCACAGATACGCAGTATTTT. Translation: CASSRLTAVTDTQYF. V and J are TRBV6-2 or TRBV6-3 and TRBJ2-3, with D perhaps TRBD2 (5 bases). Per the germline V gene, CDR1 is MNHEY and CDR2 is SVGEGT. This CDR3 is built from 15 residues. Trimming removed 5 bases from V and 2 bases from J, with 14 bases in between.

Many counts were recorded for this clonotype. This chain joins TRBV5-5 and TRBJ2-1; TRBD2 matches 14 bases. CDR3 length: 14 residues. CDR1 SGHKS and CDR2 YYEKEE come from the germline V gene (reference sequence). The V and J ends lost 4 bases and 9 bases, in that order; junction bases with no gene match: 3. This chain's CDR3 is CASSTGTSGGEQFF. CDR3 DNA: TGTGCCAGCAGCACGGGGACTAGCGGGGGTGAGCAGTTCTTC.

The rearrangement links TRBV5-4 to TRBJ2-2, with 7 bases lining up with TRBD1. This CDR3 is 15 amino acids long. V shed 5 bases and J 1 base; nucleotides not matched to a gene: 5. Germline V lookup: CDR1 SGHNT, CDR2 YYREEE (reference sequence). Here the CDR3 reads CASRQDRMNTGELFF. CDR3 in DNA: TGTGCCAGCAGGCAGGACAGGATGAACACCGGGGAGCTGTTTTTT. Full variable domain (outside the CDR3, taken from reference TRBV5-4 and TRBJ2-2): ETGVTQSPTHLIKTRGQQVTLRCSSQSGHNTVSWYQQALGQGPQFIFQYYREEENGRGNFPPRFSGLQFPNYSSELNVNALELDDSALYLCASRQDRMNTGELFFGEGSRLTVL.

V gene TRBV6-1 combines with J gene TRBJ2-3; the D call may be TRBD1 or TRBD2 (6 bases each). V lost 6 bases and J lost 7, with 23 bases in between. CDR1 is MNHNS, CDR2 SASEGT, per germline. The CDR3 is 16 residues long. Written as DNA, the CDR3 is TGTGCCAGCAGCAAAATAACCGGGGGCCACGTAAATACGCAGTATTTT. This codes for CASSKITGGHVNTQYF.

Only a few counts were recorded for this clonotype. The chain is built from TRBV5-4 and TRBJ1-4; possible D gene TRBD1, 6 bases. This CDR3 is built from 15 residues. The germline CDR1 and CDR2 sequences are SGHNT and YYREEE (reference sequence). V was pared by 4 bases and J by 0 bases, with 10 bases between. Here the CDR3 reads CASSRGGATNEKLFF. CDR3 sequence (DNA): TGTGCCAGCAGCCGAGGGGGGGCAACTAATGAAAAACTGTTTTTT.

The chain uses TRBV6-1 and TRBJ1-5; no firm D call. V was pared by 0 bases and J by 7 bases, with 13 bases between. CDR1 and CDR2 from the germline V gene are MNHNS and SASEGT. The CDR3 contains 15 residues. The CDR3 bases are TGTGCCAGCAGTGAAGCGAACAGTGGGGAGCAGCCCCAGCATTTT. Amino acid sequence: CASSEANSGEQPQHF.

The chain uses TRBV12-3 or TRBV12-4 and TRBJ2-1, with D hard to call. V lost 2 bases to trimming and J lost 0 bases, with 5 bases between them. The CDR3 is 14 amino acids. CDR3 residues: CASSLMDSYNEQFF. The CDR3 nucleotides read TGTGCCAGCAGTTTAATGGACTCCTACAATGAGCAGTTCTTC.

The chain joins TRBV30 to TRBJ1-2; weak D call: TRBD1 (6 bases). Germline CDR1 GTSNPN, CDR2 SVGIG (reference sequence). Between the trimmed V and J ends, which lost 7 bases and 8 bases, there was a span of 17 bases. CDR3 length: 12 residues. The CDR3 reads CAFHEQGRGYTF. CDR3 nucleotides: TGTGCCTTCCACGAACAGGGTAGAGGCTACACCTTC.

The table lists this clonotype with many counts. This chain links TRBV5-5 with TRBJ1-1; the D gene is possibly TRBD1 (6 bases). CDR3 length equals 13 residues. Per germline, CDR1 SGHKS and CDR2 YYEKEE (reference sequence). V gave up 1 base and J gave up 9 bases, with 13 bases separating them. The CDR3 nucleotides read TGTGCCAGCAGCTTGCTCGGACAGTTGAAAGCTTTCTTT. This gives the protein CASSLLGQLKAFF.

This clonotype came up a few times. A much larger clonotype is one base distant, so this may be a read error. No conserved phenylalanine or tryptophan ends this CDR3, so it is likely a read error. V usage is TRBV29-1 and J usage is TRBJ2-1; D not resolved. The V gene lost 2 bases and the J gene lost 4 bases, with 12 bases spanning the gap. CDR3 length: 14 amino acids. The germline V gene encodes CDR1 SQVTM and CDR2 ANQGSEA. CDR3 DNA: TGCAGCGTTGAACTGCCCAGGCATTACAATGAGCAGTTCTCC. Translated, it gives CSVELPRHYNEQFS.

This CDR3 reads CASSPSQSGNEQYF. The CDR3 DNA sequence: TGTGCCAGCAGTCCTTCTCAGTCGGGAAACGAGCAGTACTTC. The rearrangement links TRBV28 to TRBJ2-7; tentatively, D is TRBD2 (5 bases). CDR3 length equals 14 residues. The V gene lost 5 bases and the J gene lost 5 bases, with 16 bases spanning the gap. CDR1 is MDHEN, CDR2 SYDVKM, per germline.

This clonotype was recorded a few times. The genes are TRBV6-1 and TRBJ1-1; unclear D gene. The CDR3 spans 12 residues. Germline V CDR1 and CDR2: MNHNS, SASEGT. V lost 2 bases to trimming and J lost 7 bases, with 8 bases between them. The CDR3 bases are TGTGCCAGCAGTGAACCCAGCCTTGAAGCTTTCTTT. It yields the protein CASSEPSLEAFF.

This chain links TRBV5-4 with TRBJ1-1; D is perhaps TRBD1 (6 bases). From germline, CDR1 is SGHNT and CDR2 YYREEE (reference sequence). The CDR3 is 14 amino acids. The V end was cut by 4 bases, the J end by 3 bases, with 13 bases between. The CDR3 DNA reads as TGTGCCAGCAGCACAGGGACAATTTACACTGAAGCTTTCTTT. Protein: CASSTGTIYTEAFF.